The 21 T cell receptor beta chains given below trace back to one sample, sequenced in a study of blood T cell repertoires in COVID-19. Sequencing used immunoSEQ multiplex PCR; TCRdb keeps in-frame clones, though not all of them. The data contain 55,000 to 70,000 clones, roughly 79% of them singletons. The sample was peripheral blood. Receptors originate from a human donor in a cohort sampled during active COVID-19.

The V gene is TRBV30, the J gene TRBJ1-1; D call uncertain. Germline V CDR1 and CDR2: GTSNPN, SVGIG (reference sequence). CDR3 length: 13 amino acids. Trimming cost V 0 bases and J 6 bases, with 11 bases left between them. The CDR3: CAWSVLVRSEAFF. For the CDR3, the DNA is TGTGCCTGGAGTGTGCTAGTGCGGTCTGAAGCTTTCTTT.

The V and J genes are TRBV2 and TRBJ2-2; 16 nucleotides match TRBD2. Germline assignment: CDR1 SNHLY and CDR2 FYNNEI. The CDR3 is 17 amino acids. V gave up 6 bases and J gave up 4 bases; unmatched junction bases: 5. CDR3: CASSTGLAGGGTGELFF. The CDR3 nucleotides are TGTGCCAGCAGCACGGGACTAGCGGGAGGGGGCACCGGGGAGCTGTTTTTT.

The chain recombines TRBV6-5 with TRBJ1-2; 7 nucleotides match TRBD1. In germline, CDR1 is MNHEY, CDR2 SVGAGI. V lost 9 bases and J lost 8; bases outside the gene matches: 12. The CDR3 runs to 13 residues. The CDR3 DNA reads TGTGCCAGTGTTACAGGGGCCGCGGGGGGCTACACCTTC. This sequence encodes CASVTGAAGGYTF.

This chain links TRBV19 with TRBJ2-7, with D perhaps matching TRBD1 (6 bases). Per the germline V gene, CDR1 is LNHDA and CDR2 is SQIVND (reference sequence). V lost 5 bases and J lost 4, with 12 bases in between. The CDR3 length is 13 residues. The CDR3 here is CASSEGEKYEQYF. The CDR3 DNA reads TGTGCCAGTAGTGAGGGGGAGAAGTACGAGCAGTACTTC.

The chain employs TRBV29-1 and TRBJ1-3; unclear D gene. Trimming took off 6 bases at V and 9 bases at J, with 18 bases between the two ends. This CDR3 spans 13 amino acids. Germline V CDR1 and CDR2: SQVTM, ANQGSEA. The CDR3 DNA is TGCAGCGTCCGCAGTTTAGCCGCGGGCACCATATATTTT. It codes for CSVRSLAAGTIYF.

Comments on this clone: At the DNA level, this CDR3 is encoded by other sequences in the same sample as well. V usage is TRBV19 and J usage is TRBJ2-7; the D is unclear. The germline V gene encodes CDR1 LNHDA and CDR2 SQIVND (reference sequence). Trimming pared 2 bases from V and 1 base from J, leaving 6 bases between. There are 13 residues in the CDR3. For the CDR3, the DNA is TGTGCCAGTAGTATAAACTTGTCCTACGAGCAGTACTTC. Its protein product is CASSINLSYEQYF.

The J gene is TRBJ2-5, the V gene TRBV27; possibly TRBD1 for D (6 bases). The CDR3 has 17 residues. Germline-derived CDR1 and CDR2 are MNHEY and SMNVEV (reference sequence). V dropped 5 bases and J dropped 5 bases, with 24 bases sitting between them. CDR3 sequence (DNA): TGTGCCAGCAGTCCCGCACAGGGTCCCTTTGTAGGGGAGACCCAGTACTTC. It specifies CASSPAQGPFVGETQYF.

V is TRBV18 and J is TRBJ1-2; unclear D gene. The CDR3 is 15 amino acids. Germline CDR1 and CDR2: KGHSH and LQKENI. V shed 3 bases and J shed 7 bases, with 18 bases lying between them. CDR3 nucleotides: TGTGCCAGCTCACCCGTCGCAACGGTATTGAGTGGCTACACCTTC. Its translation: CASSPVATVLSGYTF. Based on the CDR3 plus reference TRBV18 and TRBJ1-2, the full variable domain is NAGVMQNPRHLVRRRGQEARLRCSPMKGHSHVYWYRQLPEEGLKFMVYLQKENIIDESGMPKERFSAEFPKEGPSILRIQQVVRGDSAAYFCASSPVATVLSGYTFGSGTRLTVV.

V usage is TRBV2 and J usage is TRBJ1-2; D is unresolved. Germline assignment: CDR1 SNHLY and CDR2 FYNNEI. CDR3 length: 11 amino acids. Trimming shortened V by 2 bases and J by 5 bases, and 3 bases separated the two germline ends. The CDR3 region is CASSEQYGYTF. The CDR3 DNA reads as TGTGCCAGCAGTGAACAGTATGGCTACACCTTC.

This chain links TRBV30 with TRBJ1-2; 7 bases fit TRBD1. Germline loops: CDR1 GTSNPN, CDR2 SVGIG (reference sequence). This CDR3 contains 15 residues. V shed 8 bases, J shed 0 bases, and the junction held 12 bases outside the gene matches. Here the CDR3 DNA reads TGTGCCGGAGGGTTACAGGGGACCTCTAACTATGGCTACACCTTC. Protein sequence: CAGGLQGTSNYGYTF.

Concerning this clone itself: Other nucleotide sequences from this sample produce the same CDR3. This chain links TRBV7-2 with TRBJ1-2; D perhaps matches TRBD1 (6 bases). The V end lost 4 bases, the J end lost 7 bases, and 10 bases lay between the germline ends. CDR3 length: 12 amino acids. CDR1 is SGHTA and CDR2 is FQGNSA in the germline V gene. CDR3 sequence (DNA): TGTGCCAGCAGCTCGGGGACATTTGGCTACACCTTC. Amino acids: CASSSGTFGYTF.

This clone showed up just once. J is TRBJ2-7 and V is TRBV7-8, with a tentative D call TRBD2 (6 bases). This CDR3 contains 15 residues. Germline CDR1 and CDR2: SGHVS and FQNEAQ. V was clipped by 5 bases and J by 4 bases, with 18 bases between them. CDR3 sequence: CASSPSPGRRYEQYF. In nucleotides, the CDR3 is TGTGCCAGCAGCCCCTCCCCCGGGAGAAGGTACGAGCAGTACTTC.

This clone has a count of ten or more. This chain connects TRBV27 to TRBJ2-1; 11 nucleotides agree with TRBD2. Germline assignment: CDR1 MNHEY and CDR2 SMNVEV (reference sequence). Losses at the gene ends were 6 bases for V and 2 bases for J; bases not matched to a gene: 3. The CDR3 covers 15 residues. The CDR3 DNA reads as TGTGCCAGCAGCAAGACTAGCGGGACCTACAATGAGCAGTTCTTC. Translation: CASSKTSGTYNEQFF.

The chain combines TRBV11-2 with TRBJ2-7; the D gene is possibly TRBD2 (6 bases). Germline CDR1 and CDR2: SGHAT and FQNNGV. The CDR3 spans 12 residues. V was trimmed by 1 base and J by 11 bases, leaving 12 bases between them. CDR3 sequence reads: CASSLVPAGKYF. DNA for the CDR3: TGTGCCAGCAGCTTAGTTCCCGCGGGGAAGTACTTC.

The rearrangement links TRBV10-3 to TRBJ1-1; 7 positions agree with TRBD1. Germline V gene data show CDR1 as ENHRY and CDR2 as SYGVKD. V shed 6 bases, J shed 2 bases, and the junction held 9 bases outside the gene matches. The CDR3 covers 15 residues. The CDR3 nucleotides read TGTGCCATCAGCGCGACACAGGGGACTAACACTGAAGCTTTCTTT. This codes for CAISATQGTNTEAFF.

This chain links TRBV3-1 (or the pseudogene TRBV3-2) with TRBJ1-2; weak D call: TRBD1 (5 bases). Germline V gene lookup returns CDR1 LGHDT and CDR2 YNNKEL (reference sequence). V was cut by 0 bases and J by 3 bases, with 17 bases left in between. The CDR3 loop spans 17 amino acids. CDR3 region: CASSQDQGLLGDYGYTF. The CDR3 nucleotides read TGTGCCAGCAGCCAAGATCAGGGACTCCTGGGAGACTATGGCTACACCTTC.

The chain is built from TRBV6-5 and TRBJ1-2, with 7 bases fitting TRBD1. The length of the CDR3 is 15 residues. The junction had 9 bases not matched to a gene; V was cut back by 5 bases and J by 3 bases. The V gene's germline CDR1 is MNHEY and CDR2 SVGAGI. DNA of the CDR3: TGTGCCAGCAGTCCGAGTACAGGGGCTTACTATGGCTACACCTTC. This encodes CASSPSTGAYYGYTF.

The rearrangement links TRBV5-6 to TRBJ2-3, with TRBD2 identical over 13 bases. This CDR3 has 16 residues. The V gene's germline CDR1 is SGHDT and CDR2 YYEEEE. The V segment lost 4 bases and the J segment 2 bases; nucleotides outside the gene matches: 4. CDR3 residues: CASSGTSGTFTDTQYF. As DNA, the CDR3 is TGTGCCAGCAGCGGGACTAGCGGGACCTTCACAGATACGCAGTATTTT.

V usage is TRBV13 and J usage is TRBJ2-7, with 7 bases lining up with TRBD1. Germline-derived CDR1 and CDR2 are PRHDT and FYEKMQ (reference sequence). The V segment lost 6 bases and the J segment 6 bases; nucleotides outside the gene matches: 8. This CDR3 contains 13 residues. Written as DNA, the CDR3 is TGTGCCAGCAGAAATGACAGGGCCTCCGAGCAGTACTTC. Its protein is CASRNDRASEQYF.

This clone was observed a handful of times. CDR3 in amino acids: CASSFDPGGFNSPLHF. The DNA for the CDR3 is TGCGCCAGCAGCTTTGATCCGGGGGGGTTTAATTCACCCCTCCACTTT. V is TRBV5-1 and J is TRBJ1-6; TRBD1 is a possible D gene (5 bases). Trimming pared 2 bases from V and 6 bases from J, leaving 15 bases between. The CDR3 totals 16 residues. CDR1 SGHRS and CDR2 YFSETQ come from the germline V gene.

J is TRBJ2-7 and V is TRBV7-2; 13 bases match TRBD2. V shed 5 bases and J 3 bases; nucleotides not matched to a gene: 7. The CDR3 has 16 residues. Per the germline V gene, CDR1 is SGHTA and CDR2 is FQGNSA. The CDR3 region has the DNA TGTGCCAGCAGCCTACGACTAGCGGGGGGTGGCTACGAGCAGTACTTC. As protein: CASSLRLAGGGYEQYF.